These T cell receptor beta chains were read from a single sample in a study of blood T cell repertoires in COVID-19. The data were produced by immunoSEQ multiplex PCR, yet TCRdb's version contains in-frame clones alone and is incomplete. In the table there are just over 65,000 clones, 86% of which are singletons. The sample was peripheral blood. Receptors originate from a young man with acute or convalescent COVID-19. Each CDR3 is given with its conserved first and last residue. The order of the fields is D gene, V gene, clone size, J gene, CDR3 DNA, CDR3 protein. A D gene is named only where the DNA matches it firmly. Rows give clone size only sometimes, using once, few, many, or a class for an expanded clone.

>.|TRBV19|.|TRBJ1-4
TGTGCCAGTAGTATCGGGGGAGCGGTTGAAAAACTGTTTTTT
CASSIGGAVEKLFF
>.|TRBV5-5|.|TRBJ2-2
TGTGCCAGCAGCTTGGAGAGAGGAGCGGCCACCGGGGAGCTGTTTTTT
CASSLERGAATGELFF
>TRBD2|TRBV19|.|TRBJ2-2
TGTGCCAGTAGTATGGGACTAGCGGTTGGGAACACCGGGGAGCTGTTTTTT
CASSMGLAVGNTGELFF
>.|TRBV19|.|TRBJ2-3
TGTGCCAGTAGTACCCAGTCTAGCCCAGATACGCAGTATTTT
CASSTQSSPDTQYF
>.|TRBV4-1|.|TRBJ2-3
TGCGCCAGCAGCCAAGTGGCGGGGGCGAGCACAGATACGCAGTATTTT
CASSQVAGASTDTQYF
>TRBD1|TRBV7-2|.|TRBJ2-1
TGTGCCAGCAGCTACAGACAGGGCACCTACAATGAGCAGTTCTTC
CASSYRQGTYNEQFF
>TRBD1|TRBV9|.|TRBJ2-1
TGTGCCAGCAGCGGAGAGACAGGGGGCAATGAGCAGTTCTTC
CASSGETGGNEQFF
>TRBD2|TRBV7-2|.|TRBJ2-7
TGTGCCAGCAGCTTCGGGGCGGGGGTTTTATCCTACGAGCAGTACTTC
CASSFGAGVLSYEQYF
>TRBD2|TRBV5-4|once|TRBJ2-1
TGTGCCAGCAGCCGTAAACTAGCGGGAGGGCCGAGTGAGCAGTTCTTC
CASSRKLAGGPSEQFF
>.|TRBV13|.|TRBJ1-1
TGTGCCAGCAGCTACAGGGACACTGAAGCTTTCTTT
CASSYRDTEAFF
>.|TRBV28|.|TRBJ1-5
TGTGCCAGCAGTTCGGGGGGGACTCCCGGAAGGCCCCAGCATTTT
CASSSGGTPGRPQHF
>TRBD1|TRBV9|.|TRBJ2-3
TGTGCCAGCAGCGTGGGACAGGGAACAGATACGCAGTATTTT
CASSVGQGTDTQYF
>.|TRBV11-3|.|TRBJ2-2
TGTGCCAGCAGCTTAGGAGGCAGGAACACCGGGGAGCTGTTTTTT
CASSLGGRNTGELFF
>.|TRBV6-2/TRBV6-3|.|TRBJ2-1
TGTGCCAGCAGTTACCCAAGGGGGGGAGTGGGGAATGAGCAGTTCTTC
CASSYPRGGVGNEQFF
>TRBD2|TRBV18|.|TRBJ2-1
TGTGCCAGCTCACCACAGATACTAATGTCGAACCTAGCGGGGGGCAATGAGCAGTTCTTC
CASSPQILMSNLAGGNEQFF